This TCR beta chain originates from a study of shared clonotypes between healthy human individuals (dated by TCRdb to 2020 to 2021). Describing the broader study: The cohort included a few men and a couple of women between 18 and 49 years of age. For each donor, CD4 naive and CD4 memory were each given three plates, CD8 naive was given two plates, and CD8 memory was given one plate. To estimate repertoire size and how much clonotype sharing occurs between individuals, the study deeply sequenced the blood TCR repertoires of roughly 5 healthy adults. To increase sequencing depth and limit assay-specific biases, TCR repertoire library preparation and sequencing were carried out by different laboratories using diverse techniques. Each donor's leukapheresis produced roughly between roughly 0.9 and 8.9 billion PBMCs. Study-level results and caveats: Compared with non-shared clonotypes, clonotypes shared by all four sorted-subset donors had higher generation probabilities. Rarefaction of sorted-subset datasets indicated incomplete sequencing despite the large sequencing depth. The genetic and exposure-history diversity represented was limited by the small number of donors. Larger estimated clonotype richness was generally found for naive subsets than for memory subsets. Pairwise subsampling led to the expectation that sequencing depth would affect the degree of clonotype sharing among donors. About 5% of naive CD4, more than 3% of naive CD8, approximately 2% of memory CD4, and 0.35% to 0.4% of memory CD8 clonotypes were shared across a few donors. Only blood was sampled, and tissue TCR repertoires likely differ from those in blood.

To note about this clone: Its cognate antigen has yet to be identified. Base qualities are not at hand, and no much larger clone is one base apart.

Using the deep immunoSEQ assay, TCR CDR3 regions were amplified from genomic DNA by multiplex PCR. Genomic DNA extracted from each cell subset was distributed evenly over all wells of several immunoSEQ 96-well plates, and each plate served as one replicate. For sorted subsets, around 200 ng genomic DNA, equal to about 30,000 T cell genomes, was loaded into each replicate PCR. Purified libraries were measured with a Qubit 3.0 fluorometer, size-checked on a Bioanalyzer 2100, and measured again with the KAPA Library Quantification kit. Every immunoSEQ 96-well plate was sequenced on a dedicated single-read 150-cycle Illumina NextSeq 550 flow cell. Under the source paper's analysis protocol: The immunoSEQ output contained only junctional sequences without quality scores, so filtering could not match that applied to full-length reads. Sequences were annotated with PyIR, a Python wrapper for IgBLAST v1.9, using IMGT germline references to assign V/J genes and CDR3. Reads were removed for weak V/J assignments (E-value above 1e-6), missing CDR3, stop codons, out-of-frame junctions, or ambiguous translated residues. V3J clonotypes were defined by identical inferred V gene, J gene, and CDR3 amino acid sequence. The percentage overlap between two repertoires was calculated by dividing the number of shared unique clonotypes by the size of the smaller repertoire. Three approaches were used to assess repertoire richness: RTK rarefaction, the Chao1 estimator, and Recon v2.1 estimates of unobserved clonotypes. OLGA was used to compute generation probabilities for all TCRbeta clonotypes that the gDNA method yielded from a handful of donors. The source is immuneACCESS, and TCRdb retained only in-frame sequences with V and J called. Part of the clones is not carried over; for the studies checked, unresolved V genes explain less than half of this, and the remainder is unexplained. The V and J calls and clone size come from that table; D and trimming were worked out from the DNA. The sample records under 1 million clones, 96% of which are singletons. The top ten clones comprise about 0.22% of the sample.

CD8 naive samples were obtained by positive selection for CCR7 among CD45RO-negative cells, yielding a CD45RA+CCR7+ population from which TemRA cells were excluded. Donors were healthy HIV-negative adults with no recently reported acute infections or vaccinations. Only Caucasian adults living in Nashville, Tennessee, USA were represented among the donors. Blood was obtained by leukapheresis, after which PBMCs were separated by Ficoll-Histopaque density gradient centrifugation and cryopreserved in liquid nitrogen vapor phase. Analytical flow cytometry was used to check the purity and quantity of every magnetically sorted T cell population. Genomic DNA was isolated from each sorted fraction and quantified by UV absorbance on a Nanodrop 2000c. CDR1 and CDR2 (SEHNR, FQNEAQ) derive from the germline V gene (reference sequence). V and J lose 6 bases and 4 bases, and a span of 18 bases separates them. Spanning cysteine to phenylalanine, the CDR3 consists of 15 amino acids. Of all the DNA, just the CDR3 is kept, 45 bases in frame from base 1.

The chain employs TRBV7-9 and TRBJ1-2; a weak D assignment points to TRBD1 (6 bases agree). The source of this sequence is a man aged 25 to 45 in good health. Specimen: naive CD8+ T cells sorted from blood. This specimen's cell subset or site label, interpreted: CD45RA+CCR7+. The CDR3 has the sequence CASSFNGGQSYGYTF. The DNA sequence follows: TGTGCCAGCAGTTTTAACGGCGGACAGAGCTATGGCTACACCTTC.